These 14 T cell receptor beta chains originate from one sample sequenced in a study of post-analysis software for immune sequencing data. Findings of the study overall: TRBV segments more frequent in patients than in controls numbered roughly 5 and included TRBV5-6, TRBV5-1 and TRBV20-1.

Built from TCR beta cDNA, the libraries had unique molecular identifiers in them. TCRdb itself ran the PCR reads through MiXCR, one entry per CDR3 protein. The sample has about 820,000 distinct CDR3 sequences; about 53% are singletons. These receptors have no identified antigens. Material: blood. These receptors were collected from a girl aged 5-17 years with multiple sclerosis.

The V and J genes are TRBV12-3 or TRBV12-4 and TRBJ1-1, with 7 bases identical to TRBD1. The CDR3 totals 11 residues. V dropped 7 bases and J dropped 11; count of bases not matched to a gene: 7. Here the CDR3 reads CASNLGTDAFF. The CDR3 DNA follows: TGTGCCAGCAACTTGGGGACAGACGCTTTCTTT.

V gene TRBV6-4 combines with J gene TRBJ2-1; no reliable D call. The germline CDR1 and CDR2 sequences are MRHNA and SNTAGT. Deletions cut 5 bases from V and 0 bases from J, with 11 bases between. The CDR3 spans 15 residues. Here the CDR3 reads CASSTDAHSYNEQFF. The DNA of the CDR3 is TGTGCCAGCAGTACCGATGCTCACTCCTACAATGAGCAGTTCTTC.

The chain employs TRBV29-1 and TRBJ2-1; TRBD2 matches 8 bases. CDR3 length equals 14 residues. Trimming took 4 bases from V and 0 from J; bases not matched to a gene: 2. The germline gives CDR1 SQVTM, CDR2 ANQGSEA. Here the CDR3 DNA reads TGCAGCGTTGGAAGCGGGAGCTCCTACAATGAGCAGTTCTTC. Amino acid sequence: CSVGSGSSYNEQFF.

J is TRBJ1-2 and V is TRBV15; TRBD1 is a possible D gene (5 bases). Germline V lookup: CDR1 LNHNV, CDR2 YYDKDF (reference sequence). The CDR3 loop spans 16 amino acids. The V and J ends lost 0 bases and 7 bases respectively, with 18 bases between them. CDR3 nucleotides: TGTGCCACCAGCAGAGATCTGAGACAGTTGCTTCCTGGCTACACCTTC. Translation gives CATSRDLRQLLPGYTF.

The V and J genes are TRBV4-1 and TRBJ2-1; 14 positions agree with TRBD2. Trimming took 6 bases from V and 7 from J; bases not matched to a gene: 11. This CDR3 contains 17 residues. Germline CDR1 reads MGHRA; CDR2 reads YSYEKL. The CDR3 protein is CASSRGPGLAGGNEQFF. The CDR3 nucleotides read TGCGCCAGCAGTCGAGGCCCAGGACTAGCGGGAGGAAATGAGCAGTTCTTC.

J is TRBJ2-1 and V is TRBV7-9; 12 bases fit TRBD2. Germline values: CDR1 SEHNR, CDR2 FQNEAQ (reference sequence). This CDR3 has 15 residues. The J segment lost 6 bases and the V segment lost 5 bases, leaving 5 bases of the junction unmatched. The CDR3 protein is CASSIRLAGVNEQFF. The CDR3, as DNA: TGTGCCAGCAGCATCCGACTAGCGGGAGTCAATGAGCAGTTCTTC.

V and J are TRBV20-1 and TRBJ2-5; 15 bases map to TRBD2. This CDR3 is 20 amino acids long. J was trimmed by 2 bases and V by 1 base; bases with no gene match: 14. Germline V gives CDR1 DFQATT, CDR2 SNEGSKA (reference sequence). CDR3 sequence: CSARGLTGTSGRHLQETQYF. CDR3 nucleotides: TGCAGTGCTAGAGGACTAACCGGGACTAGCGGGAGGCACCTACAAGAGACCCAGTACTTC.

The gene calls are TRBV4-2 and TRBJ2-1, with D unresolved. Germline V lookup: CDR1 LGHNA, CDR2 YNFKEQ. The germline V and J ends were trimmed by 3 bases and 4 bases, with 10 bases remaining between them. This CDR3 contains 14 residues. DNA for the CDR3: TGTGCCAGCAGCCACCCCTCTACATACAATGAGCAGTTCTTC. Amino acids: CASSHPSTYNEQFF.

The chain uses TRBV29-1 and TRBJ2-7; TRBD1 is a possible D gene (5 bases). With 0 bases removed from V and 0 bases from J, the gap between germline ends came to 9 bases. Germline V gene lookup returns CDR1 SQVTM and CDR2 ANQGSEA. The CDR3 length is 14 residues. The CDR3 loop reads CSVEDQQVSYEQYF. DNA for the CDR3: TGCAGCGTTGAAGATCAACAGGTCTCCTACGAGCAGTACTTC.

The chain carries TRBV5-6 and TRBJ1-2; 8 bases align to TRBD1. Germline values: CDR1 SGHDT, CDR2 YYEEEE. The CDR3 is made up of 15 amino acids. J lost 2 bases, V lost 4 bases, and 7 bases had no gene match. The CDR3 sequence is CASSHWTGPNYGYTF. The CDR3 nucleotides read TGTGCCAGCAGCCACTGGACAGGGCCCAACTATGGCTACACCTTC.

This chain connects TRBV6-5 to TRBJ2-5; tentatively, D is TRBD2 (6 bases). Matching the DNA end better, TRBJ2-7 makes the J call doubtful. The CDR3 is made up of 16 amino acids. Germline loops: CDR1 MNHEY, CDR2 SVGAGI. CDR3 loop: CASSYGLLGRAYEQYF. The CDR3 nucleotides are TGTGCCAGCAGTTACGGACTACTGGGCAGAGCTTACGAGCAGTACTTC.

The chain carries TRBV3-1 and TRBJ1-1, with D possibly TRBD1 on 6 matching bases. Deletions cut 2 bases from V and 6 bases from J, with 16 bases between. The CDR3 sequence is 15 residues long. CDR1 and CDR2 (germline): LGHDT, YNNKEL (reference sequence). For the CDR3, the DNA is TGTGCCAGCAGCCAACGGAGGAAACAGGGCTCTGAAGCTTTCTTT. It is translated as CASSQRRKQGSEAFF.

V is TRBV12-3 or TRBV12-4 and J is TRBJ2-7; TRBD1 matches 10 bases. CDR3 length: 16 amino acids. The V and J ends lost 6 bases and 4 bases, in that order; junction bases with no gene match: 12. The DNA for the CDR3 is TGTGCCAGCAGCGGCTACACACGGGACAGGGGTTACGAGCAGTACTTC. Residues: CASSGYTRDRGYEQYF.

This chain joins TRBV7-2 and TRBJ2-5; D possibly corresponds to TRBD2 (5 bases). The last part of the DNA fits TRBJ2-7 better; the J call may be wrong. The germline V gene encodes CDR1 SGHTA and CDR2 FQGNSA. The CDR3 runs 14 residues. CDR3 coding DNA: TGTGCCAGCAGCCAGGACTTTTCCGCCTACGAGCAGTACTTC. It translates to CASSQDFSAYEQYF.